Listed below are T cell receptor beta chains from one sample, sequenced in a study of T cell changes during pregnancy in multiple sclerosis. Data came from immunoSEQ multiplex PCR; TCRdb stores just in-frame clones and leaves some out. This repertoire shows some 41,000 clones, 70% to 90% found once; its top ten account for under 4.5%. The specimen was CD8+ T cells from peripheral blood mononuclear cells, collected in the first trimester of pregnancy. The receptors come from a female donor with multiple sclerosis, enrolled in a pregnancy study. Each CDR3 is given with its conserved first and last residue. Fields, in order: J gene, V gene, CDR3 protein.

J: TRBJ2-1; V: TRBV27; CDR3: CASSWRQGAEQFF
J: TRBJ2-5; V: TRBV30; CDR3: CAWSTGGLETQYF
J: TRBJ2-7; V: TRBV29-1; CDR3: CSVITGGGPEQYF
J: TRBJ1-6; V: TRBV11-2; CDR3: CASSPISGWGEKNSPLHF
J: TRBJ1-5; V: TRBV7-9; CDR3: CASSSGNQPQHF
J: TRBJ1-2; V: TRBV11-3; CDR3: CASSPTPGGGYTF
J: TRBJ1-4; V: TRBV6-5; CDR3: CASRLPGGDEKLFF
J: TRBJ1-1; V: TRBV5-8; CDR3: CASSLSLGRGAFF
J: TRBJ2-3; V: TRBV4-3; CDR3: CASSQGGDTQYF
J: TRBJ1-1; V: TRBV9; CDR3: CASSVSGTGTINTEAFF
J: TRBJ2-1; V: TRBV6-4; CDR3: CASSRDNYNEQFF
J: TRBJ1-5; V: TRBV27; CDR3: CASSPAGENQPQHF
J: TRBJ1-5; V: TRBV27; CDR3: CASSLRQGWQPQHF
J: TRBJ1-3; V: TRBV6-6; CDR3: CASRDNQPNTIYF
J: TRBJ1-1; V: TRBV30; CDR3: CAWSGPSVKAFF
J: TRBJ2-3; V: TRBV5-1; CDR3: CASRVPGDTQYF
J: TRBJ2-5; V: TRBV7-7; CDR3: CASSCMPPGGGLLLIAETQYF
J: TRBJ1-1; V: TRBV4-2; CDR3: CASSSEGLVNTEAFF
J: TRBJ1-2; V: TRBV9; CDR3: CASSAGYGYTF
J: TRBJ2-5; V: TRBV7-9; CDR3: CASSFGVGGAEETQYF
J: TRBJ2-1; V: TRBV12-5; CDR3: CASGPPSGGAFNEQFF
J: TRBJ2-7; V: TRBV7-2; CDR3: CASSFSGGAYEQYF
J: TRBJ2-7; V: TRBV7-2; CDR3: CASSFPGTGYLSYEQYF
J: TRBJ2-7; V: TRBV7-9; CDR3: CASSHRGTDEQYF